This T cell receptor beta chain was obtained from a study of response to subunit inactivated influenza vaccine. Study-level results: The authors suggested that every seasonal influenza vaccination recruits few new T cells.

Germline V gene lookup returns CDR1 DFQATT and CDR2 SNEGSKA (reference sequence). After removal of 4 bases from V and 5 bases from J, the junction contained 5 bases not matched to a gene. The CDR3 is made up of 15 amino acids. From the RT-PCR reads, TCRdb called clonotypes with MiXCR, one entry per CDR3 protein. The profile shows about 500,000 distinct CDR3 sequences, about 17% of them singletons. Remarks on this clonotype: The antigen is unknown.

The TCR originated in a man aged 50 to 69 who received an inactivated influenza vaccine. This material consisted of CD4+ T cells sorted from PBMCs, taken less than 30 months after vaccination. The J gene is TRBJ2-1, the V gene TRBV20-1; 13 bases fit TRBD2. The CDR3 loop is CSAIMGLAGNNEQFF. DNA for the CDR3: TGCAGTGCTATAATGGGACTAGCGGGGAACAATGAGCAGTTCTTC.